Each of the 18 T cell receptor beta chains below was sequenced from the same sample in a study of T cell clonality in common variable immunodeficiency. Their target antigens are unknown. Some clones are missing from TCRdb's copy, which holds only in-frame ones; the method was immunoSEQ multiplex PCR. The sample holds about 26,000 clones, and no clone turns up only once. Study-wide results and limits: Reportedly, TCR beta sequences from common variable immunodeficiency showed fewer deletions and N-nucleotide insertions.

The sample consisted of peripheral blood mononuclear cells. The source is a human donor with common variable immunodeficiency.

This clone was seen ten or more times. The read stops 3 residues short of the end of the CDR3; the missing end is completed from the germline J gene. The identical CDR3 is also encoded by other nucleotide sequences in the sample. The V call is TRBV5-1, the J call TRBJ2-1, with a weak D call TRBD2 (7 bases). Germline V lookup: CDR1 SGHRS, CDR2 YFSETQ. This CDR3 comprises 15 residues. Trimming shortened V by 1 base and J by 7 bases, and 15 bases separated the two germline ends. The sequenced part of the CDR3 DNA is TGCGCCAGCAGCTTGCACGGGGGGCCGGGGAATGAG. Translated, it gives CASSLHGGPGNE. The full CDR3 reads CASSLHGGPGNEQFF.

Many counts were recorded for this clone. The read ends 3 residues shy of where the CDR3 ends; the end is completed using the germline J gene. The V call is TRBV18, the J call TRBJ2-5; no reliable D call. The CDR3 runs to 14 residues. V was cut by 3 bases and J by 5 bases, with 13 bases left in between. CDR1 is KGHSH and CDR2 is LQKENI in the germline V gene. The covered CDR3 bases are TGTGCCAGCTCACCTATGTTCGTAGGGGAGACC. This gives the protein CASSPMFVGET. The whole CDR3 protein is CASSPMFVGETQYF. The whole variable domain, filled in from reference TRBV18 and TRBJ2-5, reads NAGVMQNPRHLVRRRGQEARLRCSPMKGHSHVYWYRQLPEEGLKFMVYLQKENIIDESGMPKERFSAEFPKEGPSILRIQQVVRGDSAAYFCASSPMFVGETQYFGPGTRLLVL.

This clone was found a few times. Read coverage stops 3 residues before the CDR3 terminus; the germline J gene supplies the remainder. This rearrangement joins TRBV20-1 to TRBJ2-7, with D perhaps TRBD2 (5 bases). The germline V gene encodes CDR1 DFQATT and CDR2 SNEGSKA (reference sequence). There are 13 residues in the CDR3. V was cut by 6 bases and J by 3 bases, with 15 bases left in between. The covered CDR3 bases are TGCAGTGCCACGGCGGGCGAATACTACGAG. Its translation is CSATAGEYYE. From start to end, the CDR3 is CSATAGEYYEQYF.

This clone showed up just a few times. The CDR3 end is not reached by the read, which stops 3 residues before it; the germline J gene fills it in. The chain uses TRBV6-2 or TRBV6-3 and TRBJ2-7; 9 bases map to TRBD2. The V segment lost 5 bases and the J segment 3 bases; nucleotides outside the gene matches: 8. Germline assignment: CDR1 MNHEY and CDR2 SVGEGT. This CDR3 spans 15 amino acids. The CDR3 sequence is CASSRPGLAHYEQYF. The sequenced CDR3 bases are TGTGCCAGCAGTAGGCCGGGACTAGCACACTACGAG.

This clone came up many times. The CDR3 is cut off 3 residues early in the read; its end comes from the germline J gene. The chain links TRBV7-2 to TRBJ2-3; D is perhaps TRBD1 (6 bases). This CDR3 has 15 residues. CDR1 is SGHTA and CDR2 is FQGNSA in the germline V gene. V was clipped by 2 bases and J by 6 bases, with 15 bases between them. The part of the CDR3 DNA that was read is TGTGCCAGCAGCTTAAGACAGGCGACGATGGATACG. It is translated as CASSLRQATMDT. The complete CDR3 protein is CASSLRQATMDTQYF.

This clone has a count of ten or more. The CDR3: CASSTGGARSPLHF. The part of the CDR3 DNA that was read is TGTGCCAGCAGCACGGGGGGGGCTAGGTCACCC. This chain connects TRBV7-9 to TRBJ1-6, with D tentatively TRBD1 (6 bases). The read stops 3 residues short of the end of the CDR3; the missing end is completed from the germline J gene. The CDR3 is 14 amino acids. Trimming took off 5 bases at V and 10 bases at J, with 15 bases between the two ends. Looked up from germline, CDR1 is SEHNR and CDR2 is FQNEAQ (reference sequence).

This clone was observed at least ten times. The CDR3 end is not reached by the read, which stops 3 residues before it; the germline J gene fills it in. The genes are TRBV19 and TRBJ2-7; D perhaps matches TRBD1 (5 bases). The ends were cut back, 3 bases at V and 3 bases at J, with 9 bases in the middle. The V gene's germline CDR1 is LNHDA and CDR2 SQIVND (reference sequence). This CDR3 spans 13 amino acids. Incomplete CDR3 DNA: TGTGCCAGTAGTATCAGACAGAACTACGAG. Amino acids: CASSIRQNYE. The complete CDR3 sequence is CASSIRQNYEQYF.

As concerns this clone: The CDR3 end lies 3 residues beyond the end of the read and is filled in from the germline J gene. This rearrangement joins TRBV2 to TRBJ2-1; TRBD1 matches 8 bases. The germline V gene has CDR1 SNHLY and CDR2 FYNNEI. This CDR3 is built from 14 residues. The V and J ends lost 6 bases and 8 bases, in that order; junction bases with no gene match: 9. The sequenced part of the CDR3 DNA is TGTGCCAGCAGCCATGGACAGGGTTTCGATGAG. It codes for CASSHGQGFDE. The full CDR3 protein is CASSHGQGFDEQFF.

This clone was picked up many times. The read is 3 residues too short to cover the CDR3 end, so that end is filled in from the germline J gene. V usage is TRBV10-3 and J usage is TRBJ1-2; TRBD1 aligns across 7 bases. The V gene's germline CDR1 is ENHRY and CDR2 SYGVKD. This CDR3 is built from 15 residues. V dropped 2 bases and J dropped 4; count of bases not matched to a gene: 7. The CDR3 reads CAISERPGQLYGYTF. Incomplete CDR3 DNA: TGTGCCATCAGTGAGAGACCGGGACAGCTCTATGGC.

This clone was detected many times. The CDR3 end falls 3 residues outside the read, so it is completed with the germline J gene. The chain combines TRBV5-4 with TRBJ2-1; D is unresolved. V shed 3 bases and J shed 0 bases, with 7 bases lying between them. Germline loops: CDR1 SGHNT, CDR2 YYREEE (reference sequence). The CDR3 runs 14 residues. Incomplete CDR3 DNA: TGTGCCAGCAGCTCTCCTTTCTCCTACAATGAG. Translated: CASSSPFSYNE. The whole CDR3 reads CASSSPFSYNEQFF.

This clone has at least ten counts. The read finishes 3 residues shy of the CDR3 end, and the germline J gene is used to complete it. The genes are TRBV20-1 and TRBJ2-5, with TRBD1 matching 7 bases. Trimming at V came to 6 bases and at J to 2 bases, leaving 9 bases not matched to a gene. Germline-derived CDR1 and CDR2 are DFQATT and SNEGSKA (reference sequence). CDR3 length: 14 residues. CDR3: CSAEDRERQETQYF. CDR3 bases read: TGCAGTGCAGAAGACAGGGAGAGGCAAGAGACC.

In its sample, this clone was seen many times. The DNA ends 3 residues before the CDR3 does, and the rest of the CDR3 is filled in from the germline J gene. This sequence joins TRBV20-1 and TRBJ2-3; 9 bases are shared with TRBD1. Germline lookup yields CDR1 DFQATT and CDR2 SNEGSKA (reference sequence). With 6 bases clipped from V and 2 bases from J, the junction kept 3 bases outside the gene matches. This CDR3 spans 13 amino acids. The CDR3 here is CSAWTGDTDTQYF. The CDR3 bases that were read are TGCAGTGCCTGGACAGGGGACACAGATACG.

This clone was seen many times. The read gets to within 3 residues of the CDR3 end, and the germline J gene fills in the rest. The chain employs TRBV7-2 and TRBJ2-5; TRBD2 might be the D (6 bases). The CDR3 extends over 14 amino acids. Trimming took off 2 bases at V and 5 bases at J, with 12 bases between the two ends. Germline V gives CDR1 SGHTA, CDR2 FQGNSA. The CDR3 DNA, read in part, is TGTGCCAGCAGCTTATCTGGGGGGTGGGAGACC. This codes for CASSLSGGWET. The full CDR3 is CASSLSGGWETQYF.

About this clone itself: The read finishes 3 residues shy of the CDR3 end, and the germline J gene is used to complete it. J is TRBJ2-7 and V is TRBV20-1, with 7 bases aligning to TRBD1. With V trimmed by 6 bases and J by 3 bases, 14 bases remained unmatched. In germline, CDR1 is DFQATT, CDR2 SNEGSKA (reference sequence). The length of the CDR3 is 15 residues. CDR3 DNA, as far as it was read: TGCAGTGCGGGGGACAGCAACTTTGTGAGCTACGAG. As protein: CSAGDSNFVSYE. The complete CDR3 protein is CSAGDSNFVSYEQYF.

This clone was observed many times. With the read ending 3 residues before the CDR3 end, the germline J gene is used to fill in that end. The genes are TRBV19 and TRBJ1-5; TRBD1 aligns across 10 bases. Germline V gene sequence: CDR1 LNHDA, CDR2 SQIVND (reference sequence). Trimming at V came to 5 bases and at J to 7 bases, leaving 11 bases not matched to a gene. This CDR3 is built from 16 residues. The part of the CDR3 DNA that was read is TGTGCCAGTAGTTTGTCGACAGGGGGCTTCAGGCAGCCC. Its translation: CASSLSTGGFRQP. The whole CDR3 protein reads CASSLSTGGFRQPQHF.

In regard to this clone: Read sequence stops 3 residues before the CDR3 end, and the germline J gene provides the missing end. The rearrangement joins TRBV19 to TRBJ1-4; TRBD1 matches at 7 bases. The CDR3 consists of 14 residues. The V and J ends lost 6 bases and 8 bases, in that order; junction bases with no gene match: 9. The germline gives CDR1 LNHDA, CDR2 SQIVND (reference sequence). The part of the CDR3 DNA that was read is TGTGCCAGTAGCCAGACAGGGTTTAAGGAAAAA. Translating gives CASSQTGFKEK. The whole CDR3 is CASSQTGFKEKLFF.

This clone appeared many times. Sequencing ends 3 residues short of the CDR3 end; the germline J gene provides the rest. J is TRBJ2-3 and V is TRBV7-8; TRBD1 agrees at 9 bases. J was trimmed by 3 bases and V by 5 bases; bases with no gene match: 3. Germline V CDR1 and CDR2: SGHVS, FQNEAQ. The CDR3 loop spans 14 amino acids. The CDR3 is CASSPGQGTDTQYF. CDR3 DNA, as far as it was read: TGTGCCAGCAGCCCGGGACAGGGAACAGATACG.

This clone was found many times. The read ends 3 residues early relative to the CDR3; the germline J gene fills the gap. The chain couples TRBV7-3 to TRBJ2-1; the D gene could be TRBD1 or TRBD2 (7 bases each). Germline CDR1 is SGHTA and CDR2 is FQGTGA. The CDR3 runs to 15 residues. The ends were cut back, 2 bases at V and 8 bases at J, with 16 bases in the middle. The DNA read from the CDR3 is TGTGCCAGCAGCTTACAGGGGGAGGGCTGGGATGAG. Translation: CASSLQGEGWDE. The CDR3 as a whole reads CASSLQGEGWDEQFF. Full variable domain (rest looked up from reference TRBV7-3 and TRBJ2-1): GAGVSQTPSNKVTEKGKYVELRCDPISGHTALYWYRQSLGQGPEFLIYFQGTGAADDSGLPNDRFFAVRPEGSVSTLKIQRTERGDSAVYLCASSLQGEGWDEQFFGPGTRLTVL.